This T cell receptor beta chain was found in a study of cytomegalovirus exposure and HLA in healthy donors. Study-level findings and limits: Later on, an analysis found that several of the most significant clusters appeared to be linked to common viral pathogens, which included parvovirus B19.

Germline-derived CDR1 and CDR2 are SGHTA and FQGNSA. The CDR3 length is 13 residues. V was shortened by 5 bases and J by 7 bases, with 14 bases between the two germline ends. About this clone: Its antigen is as yet unknown.

With 60 Vbeta and 13 Jbeta primers, the PCR was carried out. Assay used: immunoSEQ multiplex PCR; TCRdb lists only in-frame clones, some missing. The top ten hold 8% to 10% of the sample, which has 65,000 to 80,000 clones, about 81% seen once. The V call is TRBV7-2, the J call TRBJ1-2; D ambiguous. The TCR was taken from a woman in her 40s in good health and CMV-seropositive. Sequencing used PBMCs. Written as DNA, the CDR3 is TGTGCCAGCAGCCCGCGCACGGAGGGTGGCTACACCTTC. Translated: CASSPRTEGGYTF.